A selection of T cell receptor beta chains follows, all from one sample in a study of T cell repertoires in cytomegalovirus infection. MiXCR, run by TCRdb on the reads, gives a single entry per CDR3 protein. The sample yields approximately 500,000 distinct CDR3 sequences, 15% to 20% seen once. The specimen sequenced was CD8+ T cells from PBMCs. These receptors were obtained from a human donor in good health (CMV status not recorded). Some clones in this sample may be carry-over from other donors' samples. Each CDR3 is given with its conserved first and last residue.

v_call cdr3_aa
TRBV19 CASSNPYRASPGYTF
TRBV27 CASKGGAHNFYEQYF
TRBV7-9 CASSLGAFGVYETYF
TRBV11-1 CASSFRGQGDSPLHF
TRBV27 CASSLSGLAGTYEQYF
TRBV3-1 CASSQAFSSNQPQHF
TRBV6-5 CASSYKLGAASYNEQFF
TRBV6-2/TRBV6-3 CASSYERAAGMSYEQYF
TRBV7-6 CASSLPSGGIYKSDMQYF
TRBV28 CASTSGTRDPNEQFF
TRBV6-1 CASRGTGWGTEAFF
TRBV28 CASSITEGTEAFF
TRBV7-8 CASSLAPGTGALVGGNTIYF
TRBV28 CASSFVLGQGNNYGYTF
TRBV11-3 CASSNRDRDTQYF
TRBV2 CASSEAREWKPSTDTQYF
TRBV27 CASSPLTSGDTQYF
TRBV12-5 CASDTQVPEAFF
TRBV11-3 CPQHKVKGGETQYF
TRBV27 CASSPRVEGALGYGYTF
TRBV11-2 CASSLWGGQKGYEQYF
TRBV2 CASTGTTYEQYF
TRBV4-1 CASSESGGLQDTQYF
TRBV9 CASSGRDGTYEQYF
TRBV28 CASSSALRGLPGEQYF
TRBV12-3/TRBV12-4 CASSMDRDLYEQYF
TRBV5-6 CASSLYLGRAGSYNEQFF
TRBV9 CASSPEGPEMYF
TRBV4-1 CASSPAPSSYSGQFF
TRBV12-3/TRBV12-4 CASSLPESETNYGYTF
TRBV7-9 CASSTVAGSPSSGANVLTF
TRBV10-3 CAISEDTEAFF
TRBV7-6 CASSPPAGDTQYF